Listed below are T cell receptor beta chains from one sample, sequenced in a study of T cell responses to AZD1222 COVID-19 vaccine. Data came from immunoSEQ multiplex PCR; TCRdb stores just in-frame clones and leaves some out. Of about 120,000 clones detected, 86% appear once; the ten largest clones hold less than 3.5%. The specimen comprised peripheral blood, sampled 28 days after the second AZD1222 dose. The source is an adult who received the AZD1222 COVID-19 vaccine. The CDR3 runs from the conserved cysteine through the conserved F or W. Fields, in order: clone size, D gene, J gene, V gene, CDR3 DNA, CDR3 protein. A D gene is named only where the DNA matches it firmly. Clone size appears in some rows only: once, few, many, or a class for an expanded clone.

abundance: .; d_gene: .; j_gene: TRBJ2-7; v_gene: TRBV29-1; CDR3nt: TGCAGCGTTCTGGGGGAAACCTACGAGCAGTACTTC; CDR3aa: CSVLGETYEQYF
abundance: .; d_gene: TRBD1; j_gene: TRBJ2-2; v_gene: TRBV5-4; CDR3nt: TGTGCCAGCAGCTTGAGCCAGGGGGTGGGCGGGGAGCTGTTTTTT; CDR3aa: CASSLSQGVGGELFF
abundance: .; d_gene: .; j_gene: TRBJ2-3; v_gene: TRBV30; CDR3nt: TGTGCCTGGAGTGGACTAGTAACAGATACGCAGTATTTT; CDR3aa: CAWSGLVTDTQYF
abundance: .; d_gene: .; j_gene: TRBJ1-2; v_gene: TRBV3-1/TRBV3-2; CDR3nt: TGTGCCAGCAGCCAAGAGGCAGGACGCGGGGGTGGCTACACCTTC; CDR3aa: CASSQEAGRGGGYTF
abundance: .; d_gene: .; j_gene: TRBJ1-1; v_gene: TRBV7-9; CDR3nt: TGTGCCAGCAGCTTAGTAGGGTTGCTCACTGAAGCTTTCTTT; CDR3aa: CASSLVGLLTEAFF
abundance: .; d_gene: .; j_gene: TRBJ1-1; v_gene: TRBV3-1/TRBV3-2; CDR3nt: TGTGCCAGCAGCAGGGGGGGCTCGACTTTCTTT; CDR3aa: CASSRGGSTFF
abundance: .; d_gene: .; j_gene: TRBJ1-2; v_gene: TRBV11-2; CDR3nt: TGTGCCAGCAGCTTCCGAGGGCAGGCGACCTATGGCTACACCTTC; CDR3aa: CASSFRGQATYGYTF
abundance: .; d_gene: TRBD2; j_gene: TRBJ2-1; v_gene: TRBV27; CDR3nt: TGTGCCAGCAGGCCCCTAGCGGGGGGGCCCTATGAGCAGTTCTTC; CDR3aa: CASRPLAGGPYEQFF
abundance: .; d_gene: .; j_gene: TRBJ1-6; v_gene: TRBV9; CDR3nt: TGTGCCAGCAGCGTAGGTCAGGGCCTCAATTCACCCCTCCACTTT; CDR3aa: CASSVGQGLNSPLHF
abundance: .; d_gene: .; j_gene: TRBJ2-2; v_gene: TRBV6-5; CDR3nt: TGTGCCAGCAGTTACGAAGATCTGACGAACGGGGAGCTGTTTTTT; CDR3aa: CASSYEDLTNGELFF
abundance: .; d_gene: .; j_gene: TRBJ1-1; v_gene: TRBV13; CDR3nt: TGTGCCAGCAGCCCAACCCGGGGTGCGAACACTGAAGCTTTCTTT; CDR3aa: CASSPTRGANTEAFF
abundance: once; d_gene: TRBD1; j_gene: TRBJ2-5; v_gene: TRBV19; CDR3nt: TGTGCCAGTAGGACAGGGGGAGGCGAGACCCAGTACTTC; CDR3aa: CASRTGGGETQYF
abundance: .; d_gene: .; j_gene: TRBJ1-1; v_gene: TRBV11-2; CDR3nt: TGTGCCAGCAGCTTAGTAACGGGGGTTGGAGCTTTCTTT; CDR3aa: CASSLVTGVGAFF
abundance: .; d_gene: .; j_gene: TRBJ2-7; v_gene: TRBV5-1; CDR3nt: TGCGCCAGCAGCTTGGGTGGGGGCATCGAGCAGTACTTC; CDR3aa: CASSLGGGIEQYF
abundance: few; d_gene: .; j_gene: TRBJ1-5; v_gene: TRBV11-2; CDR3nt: TGTGCCAGCAGCCAGGGGATGCCAGGTCAGCCCCAGCATTTT; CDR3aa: CASSQGMPGQPQHF
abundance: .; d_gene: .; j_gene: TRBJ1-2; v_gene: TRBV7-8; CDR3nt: TGTGCCAGCAGCCCCGGCGACGGATTATATGGCTACACCTTC; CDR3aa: CASSPGDGLYGYTF
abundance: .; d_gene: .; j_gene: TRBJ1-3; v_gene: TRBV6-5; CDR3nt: TGTGCCAGCAGTTTCAGACAGGACTCTGGAAACACCATATATTTT; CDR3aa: CASSFRQDSGNTIYF
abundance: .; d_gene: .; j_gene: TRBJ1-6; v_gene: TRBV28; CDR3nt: TGTGCCAGCAGTCAAGGGGGGGCGTCCCGCTACGGGGTTACCCTCCACTTT; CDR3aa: CASSQGGASRYGVTLHF
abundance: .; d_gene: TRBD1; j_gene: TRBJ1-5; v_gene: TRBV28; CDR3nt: TGTGCCAGCAGTTTGGGACAGGGATTCCGGCAGCCCCAGCATTTT; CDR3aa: CASSLGQGFRQPQHF
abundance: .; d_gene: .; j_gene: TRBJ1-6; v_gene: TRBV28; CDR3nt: TGTGCCAGCACCTCTTGGGTCTCCTATAATTCACCCCTCCACTTT; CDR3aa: CASTSWVSYNSPLHF
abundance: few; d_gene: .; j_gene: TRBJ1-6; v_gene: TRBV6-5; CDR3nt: TGTGCCAGCAGTCCCGACTGGGACCGCTCACCCCTCCACTTT; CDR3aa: CASSPDWDRSPLHF
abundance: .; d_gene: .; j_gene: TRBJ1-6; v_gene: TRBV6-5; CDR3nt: TGTGCCAGCAGAATTCAGGGGTTCAATTCACCCCTCCACTTT; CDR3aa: CASRIQGFNSPLHF
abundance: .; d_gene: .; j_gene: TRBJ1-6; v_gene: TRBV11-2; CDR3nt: TGTGCCAGCAGCTTAATGAACCCCCTCCTTGGGGGTTATAATTCACCCCTCCACTTT; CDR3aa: CASSLMNPLLGGYNSPLHF
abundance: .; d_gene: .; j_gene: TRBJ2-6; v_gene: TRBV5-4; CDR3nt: TGTGCCAGCAGCTTGGTGAGAGGACTCTCTGGGGCCAACGTCCTGACTTTC; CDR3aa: CASSLVRGLSGANVLTF
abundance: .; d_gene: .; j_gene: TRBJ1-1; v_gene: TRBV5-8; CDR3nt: TGTGCCAGCAGCCGTCGGGTAGCTTTCTTT; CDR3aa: CASSRRVAFF
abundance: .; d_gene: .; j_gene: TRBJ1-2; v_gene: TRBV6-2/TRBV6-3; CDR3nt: TGTGCCAGCAGTTCACCCCCCCCTTACTATGGCTACACCTTC; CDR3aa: CASSSPPPYYGYTF
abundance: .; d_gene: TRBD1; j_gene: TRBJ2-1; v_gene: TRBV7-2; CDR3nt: TGTGCCAGCAGCTTGGGGGACAGGGCTGGACATGAGCAGTTCTTC; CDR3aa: CASSLGDRAGHEQFF
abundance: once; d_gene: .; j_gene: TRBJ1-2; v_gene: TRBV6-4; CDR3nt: TGTGCCAGCAGTGATTCCGGACCCGTTTACGGCTACACCTTC; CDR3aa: CASSDSGPVYGYTF
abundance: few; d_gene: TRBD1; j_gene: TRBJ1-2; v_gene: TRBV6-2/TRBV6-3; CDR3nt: TGTGCCAGCAGTTTGGTCCCCAACAGGGGAGGCGGCTACACCTTC; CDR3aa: CASSLVPNRGGGYTF
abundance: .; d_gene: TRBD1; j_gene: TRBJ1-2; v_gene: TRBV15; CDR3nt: TGTGCCACCAGCGGGAACAGGGGGCAAAACTATGGCTACACCTTC; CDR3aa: CATSGNRGQNYGYTF
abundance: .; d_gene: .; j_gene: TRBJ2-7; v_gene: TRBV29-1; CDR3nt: TGCAGCGTTTCACAGGACTACGAGCAGTACTTC; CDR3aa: CSVSQDYEQYF
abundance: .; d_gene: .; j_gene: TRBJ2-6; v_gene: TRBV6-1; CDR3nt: TGTGCCAGCAGTGATAGGGCCTCTGGGGCCAACGTCCTGACTTTC; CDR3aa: CASSDRASGANVLTF
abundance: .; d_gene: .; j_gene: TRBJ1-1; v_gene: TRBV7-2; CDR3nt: TGTGCCAGCAGCTTAAGAGGAGGGGGAGTCACTGAAGCTTTCTTT; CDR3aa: CASSLRGGGVTEAFF
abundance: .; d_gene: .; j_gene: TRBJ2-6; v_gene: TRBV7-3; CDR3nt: TGTGCCAGCAGGTCTTACTCTGGGGCCAACGTCCTGACTTTC; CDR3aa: CASRSYSGANVLTF
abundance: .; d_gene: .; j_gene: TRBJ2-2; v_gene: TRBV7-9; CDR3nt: TGTGCCAGCAGCCGATCAGGGAAGAGCACCGGGGAGCTGTTTTTT; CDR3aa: CASSRSGKSTGELFF
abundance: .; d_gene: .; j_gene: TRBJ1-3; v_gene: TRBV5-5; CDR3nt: TGTGCCAGCAGCTTGGTCCCGGGTTCCGGAAACACCATATATTTT; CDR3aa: CASSLVPGSGNTIYF
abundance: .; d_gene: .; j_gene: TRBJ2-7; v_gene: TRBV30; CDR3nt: TGTGCCTGGAGGAGGGGGTCGGGGGGCGAGCAGTACTTC; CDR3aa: CAWRRGSGGEQYF
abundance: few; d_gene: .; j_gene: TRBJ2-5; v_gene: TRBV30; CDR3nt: TGTGCCTGGAGTTACACGGGCCACGGAGAGACCCAGTACTTC; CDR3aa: CAWSYTGHGETQYF
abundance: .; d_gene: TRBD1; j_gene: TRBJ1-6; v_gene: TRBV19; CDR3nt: TGTGCCAGTAGTATGGGGACAGGGGGCAAATCACCCCTCCACTTT; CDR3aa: CASSMGTGGKSPLHF
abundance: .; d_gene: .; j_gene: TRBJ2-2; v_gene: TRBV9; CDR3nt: TGTGCCAGCAGCGGAAACATACAGGGAAGAGGTGATGGAGGGGAGCTGTTTTTT; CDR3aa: CASSGNIQGRGDGGELFF
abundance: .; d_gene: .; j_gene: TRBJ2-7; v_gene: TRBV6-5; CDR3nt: TGTGCCAGTCCACTCGGGGCACCAGTGGGATACGAGCAGTACTTC; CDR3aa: CASPLGAPVGYEQYF
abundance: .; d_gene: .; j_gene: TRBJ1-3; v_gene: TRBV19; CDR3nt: TGTGCCAGTAGATACGGGATGTCTGGAAACACCATATATTTT; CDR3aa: CASRYGMSGNTIYF
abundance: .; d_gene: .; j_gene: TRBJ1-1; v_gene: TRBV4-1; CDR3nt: TGCGCCAGCAGCCCCCTCGGAGGGAGAAATACTGAAGCTTTCTTT; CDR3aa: CASSPLGGRNTEAFF
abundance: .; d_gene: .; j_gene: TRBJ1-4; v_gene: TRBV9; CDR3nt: TGTGCCAGCAGCGGTACAGGGTTGACTAATGAAAAACTGTTTTTT; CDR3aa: CASSGTGLTNEKLFF
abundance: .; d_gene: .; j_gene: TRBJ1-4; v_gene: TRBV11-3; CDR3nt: TGTGCCAGCAGCCCCGGGGGGGCTGAAAAACTGTTTTTT; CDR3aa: CASSPGGAEKLFF
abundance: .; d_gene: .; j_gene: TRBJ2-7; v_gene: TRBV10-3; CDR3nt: TGTGCCATCAGTGAAGTGGGAAGAGGTGAGCAGTACTTC; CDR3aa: CAISEVGRGEQYF